The clone carrying this T cell receptor (beta chain) was seen only once. This CDR3 is built from 16 residues. The junction had 11 bases not matched to a gene; V was cut back by 4 bases and J by 7 bases. Germline V lookup: CDR1 MNHEY, CDR2 SVGEGT. This sample was included in a study of blood T cell repertoires in COVID-19. The table came from immunoSEQ multiplex PCR; TCRdb's copy has only in-frame clones and leaves some out. Here the sample spans roughly 140,000 clones, 84% being singletons. The TCR sequence derives from a woman in her forties or fifties who had been exposed to COVID-19. This chain links TRBV6-2 or TRBV6-3 with TRBJ2-7; 12 bases align to TRBD1. Sequences were obtained from PBMCs or T cells enriched from blood (not recorded which). The CDR3 DNA follows: TGTGCCAGCAGTTTCCCGGGACAGGGGGCGACGGGGGAGCAGTACTTC. It yields the protein CASSFPGQGATGEQYF.